The 14 T cell receptor beta chains below were found in one sample sequenced in a study of cytomegalovirus exposure and HLA in healthy donors. The PCR contained 60 Vbeta and 13 Jbeta primers. The data were produced by immunoSEQ multiplex PCR, yet TCRdb's version contains in-frame clones alone and is incomplete. The data hold approximately 220,000 clones, with around four fifths observed a single time. What was sequenced was PBMCs. These receptors all stem from a boy aged 2 to 10 in good health and CMV-seronegative.

The V and J genes are TRBV27 and TRBJ1-2, with D hard to call. The germline V and J ends were trimmed by 6 bases and 4 bases, with 12 bases remaining between them. Per the germline V gene, CDR1 is MNHEY and CDR2 is SMNVEV (reference sequence). The length of the CDR3 is 13 residues. The CDR3 spells CASSQGLLYGYTF. The CDR3 nucleotides read TGTGCCAGCAGCCAAGGACTGCTCTATGGCTACACCTTC.

The V and J genes are TRBV4-1 and TRBJ1-5; 9 bases are a match to TRBD1. CDR1 MGHRA and CDR2 YSYEKL come from the germline V gene. J lost 12 bases, V lost 3 bases, and 12 bases had no gene match. There are 15 residues in the CDR3. CDR3 protein: CASSHYGDRVKNQHF. The DNA for the CDR3 is TGCGCCAGCAGCCACTACGGGGACAGGGTCAAAAACCAGCATTTT.

This clone was seen a handful of times. The chain couples TRBV6-5 to TRBJ1-1; 10 bases are a match to TRBD1. J lost 5 bases, V lost 5 bases, and 5 bases had no gene match. The CDR3 extends over 14 amino acids. CDR1 is MNHEY and CDR2 is SVGAGI in the germline V gene. For the CDR3, the DNA is TGTGCCAGCAGTCTAAAGGACAGGGGGACTGAAGCTTTCTTT. Its protein product is CASSLKDRGTEAFF.

The chain is built from TRBV27 and TRBJ1-2; D is unclear. The V gene lost 8 bases and the J gene lost 5 bases, with 21 bases spanning the gap. Germline V lookup: CDR1 MNHEY, CDR2 SMNVEV (reference sequence). The CDR3 is made up of 15 amino acids. The CDR3 DNA follows: TGTGCCAGCCGCGTTTCCCAGTTACCACAGTATGGCTACACCTTC. Protein: CASRVSQLPQYGYTF.

The rearrangement joins TRBV6-6 to TRBJ1-6; 7 nucleotides line up with TRBD1. The CDR3 spans 14 residues. In germline, CDR1 is MNHNY, CDR2 SVGAGI (reference sequence). J gave up 7 bases and V 6 bases, and 6 bases lay outside the gene matches. The CDR3 loop is CASRQGQLNSPLHF. DNA for the CDR3: TGTGCCAGCAGGCAGGGACAGTTGAATTCACCCCTCCACTTT.

V gene TRBV7-9 combines with J gene TRBJ2-7; D is unclear. CDR1 and CDR2 (germline): SEHNR, FQNEAQ (reference sequence). The CDR3 is 11 residues long. The ends were cut back, 5 bases at V and 3 bases at J, with 5 bases in the middle. CDR3 in amino acids: CASSPNYEQYF. The CDR3 DNA reads as TGTGCCAGCAGCCCTAACTACGAGCAGTACTTC.

The chain employs TRBV28 and TRBJ1-2; 9 bases are a match to TRBD1. Germline CDR1 reads MDHEN; CDR2 reads SYDVKM. With V trimmed by 6 bases and J by 8 bases, 7 bases remained unmatched. The CDR3 is made up of 13 amino acids. CDR3 bases: TGTGCCAGCAGCCGGACAGGGGTTCGGGGCTACACCTTC. Translation gives CASSRTGVRGYTF.

The chain is built from TRBV6-1 and TRBJ2-1; D uncertain. V gave up 10 bases and J gave up 4 bases, with 14 bases separating them. CDR3 size: 13 residues. CDR1 and CDR2 from the germline V gene are MNHNS and SASEGT. This CDR3 reads CANGLGGYNEQFF. CDR3 DNA: TGTGCCAATGGGCTCGGTGGGTACAATGAGCAGTTCTTC.

The chain combines TRBV9 with TRBJ2-7; TRBD2 matches at 7 bases. CDR1 is SGDLS and CDR2 is YYNGEE in the germline V gene. The length of the CDR3 is 14 residues. J was trimmed by 2 bases and V by 4 bases; bases with no gene match: 6. The CDR3 is CASSTSGDPYEQYF. CDR3 sequence (DNA): TGTGCCAGCAGCACCAGCGGGGACCCCTACGAGCAGTACTTC.

In its sample, this clone was seen once. This sequence joins TRBV7-3 and TRBJ2-3; TRBD2 matches at 7 bases. The CDR3 covers 15 residues. The V and J ends lost 2 bases and 4 bases, in that order; junction bases with no gene match: 6. Germline V CDR1 and CDR2: SGHTA, FQGTGA. The CDR3 region has the DNA TGTGCCAGCAGCTTAGCGGGAGTCGACGCAGATACGCAGTATTTT. Protein: CASSLAGVDADTQYF.

V is TRBV7-2 and J is TRBJ2-5; tentatively, D is TRBD1 (6 bases). This CDR3 is 13 amino acids long. V was trimmed by 5 bases and J by 6 bases, leaving 13 bases between them. The V gene's germline CDR1 is SGHTA and CDR2 FQGNSA. The CDR3 is CASSRIGDKTQYF. The CDR3, as DNA: TGTGCCAGCAGCCGAATAGGGGACAAGACCCAGTACTTC.

This clone was picked up one time. CDR3 loop: CASSVGVSGYEQYF. The DNA for the CDR3 is TGTGCCAGCAGCGTAGGAGTTAGCGGCTACGAGCAGTACTTC. V usage is TRBV9 and J usage is TRBJ2-7; a possible D gene is TRBD2 (6 bases). Trimming removed 0 bases from V and 3 bases from J, with 10 bases in between. CDR3 length equals 14 residues. CDR1 and CDR2 (germline): SGDLS, YYNGEE. The full variable domain, its missing parts supplied by reference TRBV9 and TRBJ2-7, is DSGVTQTPKHLITATGQRVTLRCSPRSGDLSVYWYQQSLDQGLQFLIQYYNGEERAKGNILERFSAQQFPDLHSELNLSSLELGDSALYFCASSVGVSGYEQYFGPGTRLTVT.

This chain uses TRBV19 with TRBJ2-1, with TRBD2 matching 7 bases. The germline V gene encodes CDR1 LNHDA and CDR2 SQIVND (reference sequence). With 1 base clipped from V and 7 bases from J, the junction kept 4 bases outside the gene matches. The CDR3 extends over 14 amino acids. CDR3 residues: CASSIGYGRNEQFF. Here the CDR3 DNA reads TGTGCCAGTAGTATAGGGTACGGGAGGAATGAGCAGTTCTTC.

V gene TRBV19 combines with J gene TRBJ2-1, with 8 bases identical to TRBD1. The CDR3 consists of 13 residues. The germline V gene has CDR1 LNHDA and CDR2 SQIVND (reference sequence). V was pared by 5 bases and J by 10 bases, with 7 bases of the junction left unmatched. Written as DNA, the CDR3 is TGTGCCAGTAGTGTCCAGGGGGCTTTGGAGCAGTTCTTC. This encodes CASSVQGALEQFF.